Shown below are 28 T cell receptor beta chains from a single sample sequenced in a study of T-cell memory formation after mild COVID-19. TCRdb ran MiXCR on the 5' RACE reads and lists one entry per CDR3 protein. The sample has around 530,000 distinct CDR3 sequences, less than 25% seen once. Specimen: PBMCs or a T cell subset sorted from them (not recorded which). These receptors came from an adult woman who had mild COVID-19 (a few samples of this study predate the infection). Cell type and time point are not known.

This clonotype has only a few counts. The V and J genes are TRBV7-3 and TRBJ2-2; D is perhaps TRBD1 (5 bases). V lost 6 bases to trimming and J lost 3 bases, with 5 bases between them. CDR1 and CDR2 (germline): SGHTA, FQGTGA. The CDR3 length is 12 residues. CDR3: CASRTDTGELFF. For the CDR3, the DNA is TGTGCCAGCAGGACAGACACCGGGGAGCTGTTTTTT.

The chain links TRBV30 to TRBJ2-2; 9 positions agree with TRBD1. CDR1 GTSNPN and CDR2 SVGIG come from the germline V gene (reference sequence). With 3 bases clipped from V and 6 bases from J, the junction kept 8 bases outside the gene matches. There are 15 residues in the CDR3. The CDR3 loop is CAWRGEDRGSGELFF. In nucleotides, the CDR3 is TGTGCCTGGAGGGGGGAGGACAGGGGTTCCGGGGAGCTGTTTTTT.

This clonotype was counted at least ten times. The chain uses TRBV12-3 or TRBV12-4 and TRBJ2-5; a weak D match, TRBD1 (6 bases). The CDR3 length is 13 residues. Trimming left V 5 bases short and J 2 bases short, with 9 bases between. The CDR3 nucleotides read TGTGCCAGCAGTCGTGGACAGCAAGAGACCCAGTACTTC. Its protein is CASSRGQQETQYF.

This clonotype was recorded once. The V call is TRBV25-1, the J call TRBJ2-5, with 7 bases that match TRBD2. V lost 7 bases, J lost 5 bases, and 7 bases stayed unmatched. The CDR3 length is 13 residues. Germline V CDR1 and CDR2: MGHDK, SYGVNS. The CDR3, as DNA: TGTGCCAGCACGGGACTGCGGGGGGAGACCCAGTACTTC. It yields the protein CASTGLRGETQYF.

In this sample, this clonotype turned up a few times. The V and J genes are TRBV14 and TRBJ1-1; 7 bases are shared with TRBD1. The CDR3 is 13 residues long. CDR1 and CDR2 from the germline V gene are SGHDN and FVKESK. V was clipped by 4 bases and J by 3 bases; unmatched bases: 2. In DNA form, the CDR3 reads TGTGCCAGCAGCCTCACAGGGGACACTGAAGCTTTCTTT. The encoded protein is CASSLTGDTEAFF.

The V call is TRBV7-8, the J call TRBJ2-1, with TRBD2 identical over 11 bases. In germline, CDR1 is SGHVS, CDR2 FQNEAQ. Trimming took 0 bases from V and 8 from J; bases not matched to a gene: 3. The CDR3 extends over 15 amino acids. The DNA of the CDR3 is TGTGCCAGCAGCTTAGCTAGCGGGGGGGTCTATGAGCAGTTCTTC. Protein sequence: CASSLASGGVYEQFF.

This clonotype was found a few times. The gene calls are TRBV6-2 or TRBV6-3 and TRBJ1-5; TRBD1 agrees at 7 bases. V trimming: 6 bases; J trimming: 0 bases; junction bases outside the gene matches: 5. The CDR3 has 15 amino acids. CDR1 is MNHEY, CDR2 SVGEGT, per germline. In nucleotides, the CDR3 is TGTGCCAGCAGGCCTAGACAGGGTAGCAATCAGCCCCAGCATTTT. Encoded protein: CASRPRQGSNQPQHF.

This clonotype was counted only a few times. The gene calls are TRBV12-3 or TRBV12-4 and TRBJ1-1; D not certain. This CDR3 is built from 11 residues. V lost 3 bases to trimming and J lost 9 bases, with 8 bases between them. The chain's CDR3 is CASSLRSKAFF. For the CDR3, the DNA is TGTGCCAGCAGTTTGCGGAGTAAAGCTTTCTTT.

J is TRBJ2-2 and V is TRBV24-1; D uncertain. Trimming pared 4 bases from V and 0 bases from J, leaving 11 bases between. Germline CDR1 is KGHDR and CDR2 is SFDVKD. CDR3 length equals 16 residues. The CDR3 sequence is CATSDPGDANTGELFF. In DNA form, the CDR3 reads TGTGCCACCAGTGACCCCGGAGACGCGAACACCGGGGAGCTGTTTTTT.

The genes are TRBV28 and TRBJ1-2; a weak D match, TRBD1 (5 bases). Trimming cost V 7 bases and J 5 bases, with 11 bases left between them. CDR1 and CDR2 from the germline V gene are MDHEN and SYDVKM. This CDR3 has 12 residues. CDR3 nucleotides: TGTGCCAGCAAGACAGTGAGATATGGCTACACCTTC. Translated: CASKTVRYGYTF.

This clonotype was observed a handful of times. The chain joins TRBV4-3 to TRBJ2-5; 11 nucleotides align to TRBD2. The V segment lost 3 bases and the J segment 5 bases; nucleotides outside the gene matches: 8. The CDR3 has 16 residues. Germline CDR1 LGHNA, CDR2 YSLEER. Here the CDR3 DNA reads TGCGCCAGCAGCCAGGAACTAGCGGGAGCGGGTGAGACCCAGTACTTC. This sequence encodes CASSQELAGAGETQYF.

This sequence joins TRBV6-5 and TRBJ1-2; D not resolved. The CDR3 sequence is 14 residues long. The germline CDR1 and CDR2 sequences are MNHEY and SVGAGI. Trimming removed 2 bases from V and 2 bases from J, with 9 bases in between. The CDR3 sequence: CASSYTAGNYGYTF. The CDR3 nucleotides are TGTGCCAGCAGTTACACGGCCGGGAACTATGGCTACACCTTC.

The CDR3 coding sequence is TGTGCCAGCGTACAGGACAGGGATCATGGCTACACCTTC. Protein: CASVQDRDHGYTF. The chain combines TRBV2 with TRBJ1-2, with 8 nucleotides matching TRBD1. V was pared by 8 bases and J by 6 bases, with 8 bases of the junction left unmatched. CDR3 length: 13 residues. In germline, CDR1 is SNHLY, CDR2 FYNNEI. Complete variable domain (other parts from reference TRBV2 and TRBJ1-2): EPEVTQTPSHQVTQMGQEVILRCVPISNHLYFYWYRQILGQKVEFLVSFYNNEISEKSEIFDDQFSVERPDGSNFTLKIRSTKLEDSAMYFCASVQDRDHGYTFGSGTRLTVV.

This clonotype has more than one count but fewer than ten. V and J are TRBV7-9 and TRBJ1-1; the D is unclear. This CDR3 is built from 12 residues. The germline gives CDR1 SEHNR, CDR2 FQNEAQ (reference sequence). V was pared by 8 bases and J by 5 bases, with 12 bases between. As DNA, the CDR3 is TGTGCCAGCTCCGGTAGGGCGACTGAAGCTTTCTTT. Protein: CASSGRATEAFF.

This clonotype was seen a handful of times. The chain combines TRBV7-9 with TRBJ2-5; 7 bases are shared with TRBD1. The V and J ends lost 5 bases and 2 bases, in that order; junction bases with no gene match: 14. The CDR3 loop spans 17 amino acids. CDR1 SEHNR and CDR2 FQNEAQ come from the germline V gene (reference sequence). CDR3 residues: CASSMGPLRGRQETQYF. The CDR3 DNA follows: TGTGCCAGCAGCATGGGCCCCTTGAGGGGGCGGCAAGAGACCCAGTACTTC. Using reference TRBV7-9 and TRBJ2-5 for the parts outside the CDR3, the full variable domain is DTGVSQNPRHKITKRGQNVTFRCDPISEHNRLYWYRQTLGQGPEFLTYFQNEAQLEKSRLLSDRFSAERPKGSFSTLEIQRTEQGDSAMYLCASSMGPLRGRQETQYFGPGTRLLVL.

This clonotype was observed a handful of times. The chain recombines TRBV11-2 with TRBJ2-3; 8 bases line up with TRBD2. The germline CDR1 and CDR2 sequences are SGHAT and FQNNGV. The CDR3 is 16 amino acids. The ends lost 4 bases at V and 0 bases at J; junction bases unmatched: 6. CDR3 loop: CASSSSRGGSTDTQYF. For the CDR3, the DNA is TGTGCCAGCAGCTCGTCCCGCGGGGGGAGCACAGATACGCAGTATTTT.

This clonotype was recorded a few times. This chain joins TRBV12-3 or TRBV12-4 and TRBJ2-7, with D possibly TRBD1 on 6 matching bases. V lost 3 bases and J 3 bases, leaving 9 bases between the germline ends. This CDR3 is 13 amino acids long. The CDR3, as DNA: TGTGCCAGCAGTTTTGACAGGCTCTACGAGCAGTACTTC. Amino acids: CASSFDRLYEQYF.

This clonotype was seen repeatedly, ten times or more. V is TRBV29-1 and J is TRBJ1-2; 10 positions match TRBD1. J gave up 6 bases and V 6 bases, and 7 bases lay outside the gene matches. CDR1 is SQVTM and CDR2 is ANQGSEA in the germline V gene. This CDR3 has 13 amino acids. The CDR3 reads CSVSGQGVDGYTF. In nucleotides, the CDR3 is TGCAGCGTATCAGGACAGGGGGTGGATGGCTACACCTTC.

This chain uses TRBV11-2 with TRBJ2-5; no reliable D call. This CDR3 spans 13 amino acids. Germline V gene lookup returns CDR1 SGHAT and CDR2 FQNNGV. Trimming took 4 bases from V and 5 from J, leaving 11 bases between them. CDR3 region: CASSSLSRETQYF. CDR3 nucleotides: TGTGCCAGCAGCTCCCTTTCCCGGGAGACCCAGTACTTC. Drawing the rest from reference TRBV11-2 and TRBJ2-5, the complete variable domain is EAGVAQSPRYKIIEKRQSVAFWCNPISGHATLYWYQQILGQGPKLLIQFQNNGVVDDSQLPKDRFSAERLKGVDSTLKIQPAKLEDSAVYLCASSSLSRETQYFGPGTRLLVL.

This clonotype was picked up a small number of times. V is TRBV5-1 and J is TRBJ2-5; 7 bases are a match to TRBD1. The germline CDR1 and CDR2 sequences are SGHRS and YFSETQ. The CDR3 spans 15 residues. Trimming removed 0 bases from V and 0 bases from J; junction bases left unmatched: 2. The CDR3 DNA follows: TGCGCCAGCAGCTTGGGTGACAGGGACCAAGAGACCCAGTACTTC. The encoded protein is CASSLGDRDQETQYF.

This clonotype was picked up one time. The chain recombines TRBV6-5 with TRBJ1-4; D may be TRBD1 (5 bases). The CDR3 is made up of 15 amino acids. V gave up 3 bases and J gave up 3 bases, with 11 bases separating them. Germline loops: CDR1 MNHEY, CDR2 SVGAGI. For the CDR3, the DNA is TGTGCCAGCAGTTATATCTGGGGACCTAATGAAAAACTGTTTTTT. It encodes CASSYIWGPNEKLFF.

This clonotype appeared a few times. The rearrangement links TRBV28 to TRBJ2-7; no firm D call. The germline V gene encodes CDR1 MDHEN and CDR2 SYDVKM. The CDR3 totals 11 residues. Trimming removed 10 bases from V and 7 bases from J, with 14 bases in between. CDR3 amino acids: CATRLSSEQYF. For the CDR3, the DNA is TGTGCCACCCGGCTTAGTTCGGAGCAGTACTTC.

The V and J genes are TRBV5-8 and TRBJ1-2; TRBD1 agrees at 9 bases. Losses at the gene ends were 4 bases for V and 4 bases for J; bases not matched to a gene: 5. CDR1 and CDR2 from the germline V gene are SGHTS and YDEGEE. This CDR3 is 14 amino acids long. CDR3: CASSLDRGIYGYTF. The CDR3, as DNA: TGTGCCAGCAGCCTGGACAGGGGAATCTATGGCTACACCTTC. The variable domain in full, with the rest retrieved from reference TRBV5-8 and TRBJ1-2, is EAGVTQSPTHLIKTRGQQATLRCSPISGHTSVYWYQQALGLGLQFLLWYDEGEERNRGNFPPRFSGRQFPNYSSELNVNALELEDSALYLCASSLDRGIYGYTFGSGTRLTVV.

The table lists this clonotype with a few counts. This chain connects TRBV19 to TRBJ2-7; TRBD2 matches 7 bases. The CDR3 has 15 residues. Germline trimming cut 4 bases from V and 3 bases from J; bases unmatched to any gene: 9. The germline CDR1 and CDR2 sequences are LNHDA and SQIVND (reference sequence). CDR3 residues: CASSNPLADHYEQYF. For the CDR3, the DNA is TGTGCCAGTAGTAATCCCCTAGCGGACCACTACGAGCAGTACTTC.

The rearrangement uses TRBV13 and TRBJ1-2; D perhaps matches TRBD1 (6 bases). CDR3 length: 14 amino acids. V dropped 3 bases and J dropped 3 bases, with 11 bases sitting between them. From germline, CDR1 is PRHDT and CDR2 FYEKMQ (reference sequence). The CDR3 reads CASSLRGDDYGYTF. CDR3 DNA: TGTGCCAGCAGCTTGAGGGGGGACGACTATGGCTACACCTTC.

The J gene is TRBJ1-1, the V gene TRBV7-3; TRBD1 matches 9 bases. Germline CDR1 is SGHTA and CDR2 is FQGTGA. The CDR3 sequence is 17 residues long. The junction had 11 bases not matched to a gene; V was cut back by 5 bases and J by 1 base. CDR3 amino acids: CASSALGQGFGNTEAFF. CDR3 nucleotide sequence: TGTGCCAGCAGCGCTCTGGGACAGGGATTTGGGAACACTGAAGCTTTCTTT.

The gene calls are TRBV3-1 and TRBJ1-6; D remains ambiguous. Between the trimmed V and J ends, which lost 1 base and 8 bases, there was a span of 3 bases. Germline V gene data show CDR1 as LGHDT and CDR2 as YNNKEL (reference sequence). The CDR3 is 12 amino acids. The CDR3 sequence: CASSQVYSPLHF. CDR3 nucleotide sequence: TGTGCCAGCAGCCAAGTGTATTCACCCCTCCACTTT.

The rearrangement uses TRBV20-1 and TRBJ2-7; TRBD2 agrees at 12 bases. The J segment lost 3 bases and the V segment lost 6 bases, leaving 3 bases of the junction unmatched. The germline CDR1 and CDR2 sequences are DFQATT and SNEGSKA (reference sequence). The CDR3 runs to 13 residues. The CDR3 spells CSAQTSGGYEQYF. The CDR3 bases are TGCAGTGCCCAGACTAGCGGGGGCTACGAGCAGTACTTC.